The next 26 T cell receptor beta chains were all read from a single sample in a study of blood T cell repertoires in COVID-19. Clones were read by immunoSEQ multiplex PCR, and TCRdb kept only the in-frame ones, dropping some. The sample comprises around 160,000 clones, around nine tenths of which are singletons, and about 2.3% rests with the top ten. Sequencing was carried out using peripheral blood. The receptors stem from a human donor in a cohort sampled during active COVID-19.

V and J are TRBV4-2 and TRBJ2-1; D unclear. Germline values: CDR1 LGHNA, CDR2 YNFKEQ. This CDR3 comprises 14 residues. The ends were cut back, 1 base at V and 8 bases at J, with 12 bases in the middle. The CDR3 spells CASSQARLFYEQFF. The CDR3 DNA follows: TGTGCCAGCAGCCAAGCGAGACTCTTCTATGAGCAGTTCTTC.

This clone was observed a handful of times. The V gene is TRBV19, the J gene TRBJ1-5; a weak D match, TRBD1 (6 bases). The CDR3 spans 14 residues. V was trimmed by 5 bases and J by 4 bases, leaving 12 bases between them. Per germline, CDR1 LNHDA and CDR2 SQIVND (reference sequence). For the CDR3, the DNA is TGTGCCAGTAGTTCACAGGGTTGGAATCAGCCCCAGCATTTT. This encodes CASSSQGWNQPQHF.

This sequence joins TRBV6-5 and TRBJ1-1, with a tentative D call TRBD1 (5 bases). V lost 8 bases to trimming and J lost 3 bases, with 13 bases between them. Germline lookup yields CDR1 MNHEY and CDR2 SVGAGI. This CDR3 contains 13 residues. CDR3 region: CASPPTQDTEAFF. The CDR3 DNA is TGTGCCAGCCCTCCAACACAGGACACTGAAGCTTTCTTT.

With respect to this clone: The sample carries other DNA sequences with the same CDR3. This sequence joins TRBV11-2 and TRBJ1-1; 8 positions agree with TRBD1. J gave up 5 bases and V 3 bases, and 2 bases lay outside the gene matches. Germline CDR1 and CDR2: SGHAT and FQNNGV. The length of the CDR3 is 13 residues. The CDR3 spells CASSLDRETEAFF. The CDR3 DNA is TGTGCCAGCAGCTTGGACAGGGAGACTGAAGCTTTCTTT.

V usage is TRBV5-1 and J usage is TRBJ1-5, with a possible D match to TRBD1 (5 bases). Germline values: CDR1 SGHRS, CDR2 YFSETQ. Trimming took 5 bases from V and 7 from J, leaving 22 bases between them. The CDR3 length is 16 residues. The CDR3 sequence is CASSSNFKGMGQPQHF. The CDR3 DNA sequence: TGCGCCAGCAGTTCGAACTTTAAGGGGATGGGACAGCCCCAGCATTTT.

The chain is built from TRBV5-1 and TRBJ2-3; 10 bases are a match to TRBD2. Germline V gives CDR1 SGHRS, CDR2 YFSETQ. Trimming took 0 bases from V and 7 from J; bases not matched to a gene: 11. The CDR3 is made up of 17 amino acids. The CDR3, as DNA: TGCGCCAGCAGCTTGGGGATTTCTAGCGGGAGAGGATATACGCAGTATTTT. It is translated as CASSLGISSGRGYTQYF.

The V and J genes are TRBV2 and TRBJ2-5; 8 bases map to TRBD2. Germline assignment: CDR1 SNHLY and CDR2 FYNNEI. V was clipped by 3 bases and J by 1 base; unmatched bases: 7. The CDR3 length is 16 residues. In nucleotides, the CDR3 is TGTGCCAGCAGTGATAGAACTAGCGGAGCCCAAGAGACCCAGTACTTC. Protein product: CASSDRTSGAQETQYF. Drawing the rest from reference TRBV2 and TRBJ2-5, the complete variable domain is EPEVTQTPSHQVTQMGQEVILRCVPISNHLYFYWYRQILGQKVEFLVSFYNNEISEKSEIFDDQFSVERPDGSNFTLKIRSTKLEDSAMYFCASSDRTSGAQETQYFGPGTRLLVL.

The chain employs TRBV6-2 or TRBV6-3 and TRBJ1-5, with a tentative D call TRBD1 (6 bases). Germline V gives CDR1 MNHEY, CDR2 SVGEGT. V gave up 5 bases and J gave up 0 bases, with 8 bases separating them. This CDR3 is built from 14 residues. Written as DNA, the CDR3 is TGTGCCAGCAGTCGACAGGTTAGCAATCAGCCCCAGCATTTT. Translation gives CASSRQVSNQPQHF.

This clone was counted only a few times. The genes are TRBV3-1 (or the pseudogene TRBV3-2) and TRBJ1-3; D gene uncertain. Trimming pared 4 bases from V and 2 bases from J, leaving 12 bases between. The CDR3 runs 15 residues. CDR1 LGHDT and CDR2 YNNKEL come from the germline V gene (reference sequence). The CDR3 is CASSRLLSPGNTIYF. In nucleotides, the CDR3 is TGTGCCAGCAGCCGTTTACTCTCCCCTGGAAACACCATATATTTT.

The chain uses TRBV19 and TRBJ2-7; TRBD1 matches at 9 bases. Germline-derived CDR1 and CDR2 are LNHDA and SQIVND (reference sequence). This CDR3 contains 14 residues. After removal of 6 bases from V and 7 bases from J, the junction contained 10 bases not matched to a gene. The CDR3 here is CASSSRDRVNEQYF. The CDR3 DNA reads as TGTGCCAGTAGCTCCCGGGACAGGGTCAATGAGCAGTACTTC.

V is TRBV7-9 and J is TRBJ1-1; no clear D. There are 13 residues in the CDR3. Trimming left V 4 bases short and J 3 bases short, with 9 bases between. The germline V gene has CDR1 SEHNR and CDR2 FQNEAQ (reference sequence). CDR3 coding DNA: TGTGCCAGCAGCTCCGAGAGGGACACTGAAGCTTTCTTT. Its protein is CASSSERDTEAFF. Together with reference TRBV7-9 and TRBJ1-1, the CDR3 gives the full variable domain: DTGVSQNPRHKITKRGQNVTFRCDPISEHNRLYWYRQTLGQGPEFLTYFQNEAQLEKSRLLSDRFSAERPKGSFSTLEIQRTEQGDSAMYLCASSSERDTEAFFGQGTRLTVV.

CDR3 in amino acids: CASSLRQGSLNEQFF. The CDR3 DNA reads as TGTGCCAGCTCACTCAGACAGGGAAGTTTGAATGAGCAGTTCTTC. The chain combines TRBV18 with TRBJ2-1; 7 nucleotides match TRBD1. The length of the CDR3 is 15 residues. J gave up 7 bases and V 4 bases, and 10 bases lay outside the gene matches. Germline values: CDR1 KGHSH, CDR2 LQKENI.

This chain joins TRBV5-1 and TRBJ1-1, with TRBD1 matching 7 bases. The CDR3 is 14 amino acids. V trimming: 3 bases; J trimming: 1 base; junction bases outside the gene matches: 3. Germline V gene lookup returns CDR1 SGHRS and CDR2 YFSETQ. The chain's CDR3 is CASSSGQTNTEAFF. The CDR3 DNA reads TGCGCCAGCAGCTCGGGACAGACGAACACTGAAGCTTTCTTT.

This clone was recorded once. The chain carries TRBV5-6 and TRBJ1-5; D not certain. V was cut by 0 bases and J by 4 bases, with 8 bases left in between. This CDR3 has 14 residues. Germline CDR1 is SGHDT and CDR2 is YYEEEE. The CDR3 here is CASSLGYQNQPQHF. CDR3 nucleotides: TGTGCCAGCAGCTTGGGGTACCAGAATCAGCCCCAGCATTTT.

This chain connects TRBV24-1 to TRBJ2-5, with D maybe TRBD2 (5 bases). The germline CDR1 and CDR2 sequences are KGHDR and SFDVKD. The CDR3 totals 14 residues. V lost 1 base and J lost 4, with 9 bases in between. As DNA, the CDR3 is TGTGCCACCAGTGATTTAGGAGGCGGAGAGACCCAGTACTTC. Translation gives CATSDLGGGETQYF.

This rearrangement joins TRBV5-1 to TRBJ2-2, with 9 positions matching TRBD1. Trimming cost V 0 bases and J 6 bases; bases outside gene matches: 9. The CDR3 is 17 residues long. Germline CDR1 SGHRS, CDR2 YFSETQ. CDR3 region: CASSLGSQGALAGELFF. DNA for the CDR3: TGCGCCAGCAGCTTGGGGTCACAGGGGGCGCTTGCCGGGGAGCTGTTTTTT.

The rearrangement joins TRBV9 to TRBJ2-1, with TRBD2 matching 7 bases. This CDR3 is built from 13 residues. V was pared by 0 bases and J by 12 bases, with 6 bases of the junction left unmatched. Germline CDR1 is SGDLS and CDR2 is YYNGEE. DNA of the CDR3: TGTGCCAGCAGCGTAGGGGGAGCTAGCGGGCAGTTCTTC. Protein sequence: CASSVGGASGQFF.

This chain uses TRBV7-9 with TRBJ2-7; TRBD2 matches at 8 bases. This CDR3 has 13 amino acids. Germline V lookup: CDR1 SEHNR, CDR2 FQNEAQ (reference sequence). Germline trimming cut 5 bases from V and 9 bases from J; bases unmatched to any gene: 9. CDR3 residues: CASSPVVAGTQYF. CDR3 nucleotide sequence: TGTGCCAGCAGCCCCGTAGTAGCGGGGACGCAGTACTTC.

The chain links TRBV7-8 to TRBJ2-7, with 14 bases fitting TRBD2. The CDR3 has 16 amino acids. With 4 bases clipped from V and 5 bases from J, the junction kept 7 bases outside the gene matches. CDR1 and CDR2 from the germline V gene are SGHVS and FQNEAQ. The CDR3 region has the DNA TGTGCCAGCAGCTACCGACTAGCGGGAGGGTTGAACGAGCAGTACTTC. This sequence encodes CASSYRLAGGLNEQYF.

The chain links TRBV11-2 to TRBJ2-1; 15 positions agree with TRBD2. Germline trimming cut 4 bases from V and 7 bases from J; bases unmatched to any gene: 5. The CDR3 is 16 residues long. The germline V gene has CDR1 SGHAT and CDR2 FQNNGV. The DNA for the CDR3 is TGTGCCAGCAGCTGGACTAGCGGGGGGGCTCGGAATGAGCAGTTCTTC. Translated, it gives CASSWTSGGARNEQFF.

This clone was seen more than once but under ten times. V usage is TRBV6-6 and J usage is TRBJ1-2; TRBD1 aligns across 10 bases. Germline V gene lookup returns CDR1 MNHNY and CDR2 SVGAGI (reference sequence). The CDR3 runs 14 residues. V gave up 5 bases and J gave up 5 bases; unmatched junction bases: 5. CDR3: CASSPGQGIYGYTF. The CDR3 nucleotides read TGTGCCAGCAGTCCGGGACAGGGGATTTATGGCTACACCTTC.

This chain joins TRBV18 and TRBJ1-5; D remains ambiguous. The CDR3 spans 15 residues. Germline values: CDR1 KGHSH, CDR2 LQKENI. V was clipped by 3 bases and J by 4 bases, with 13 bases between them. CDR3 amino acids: CASSPTEGGNQPQHF. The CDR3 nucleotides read TGTGCCAGCTCACCGACGGAAGGAGGGAATCAGCCCCAGCATTTT.

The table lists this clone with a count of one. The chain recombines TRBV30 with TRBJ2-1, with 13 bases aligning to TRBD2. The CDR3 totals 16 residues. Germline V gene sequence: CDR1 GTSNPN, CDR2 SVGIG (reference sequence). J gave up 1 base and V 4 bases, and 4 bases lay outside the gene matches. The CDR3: CAWNTGLAGSYNEQFF. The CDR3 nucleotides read TGTGCCTGGAACACGGGACTAGCGGGATCCTACAATGAGCAGTTCTTC. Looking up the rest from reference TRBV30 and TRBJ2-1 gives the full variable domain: SQTIHQWPATLVQPVGSPLSLECTVEGTSNPNLYWYRQAAGRGLQLLFYSVGIGQISSEVPQNLSASRPQDRQFILSSKKLLLSDSGFYLCAWNTGLAGSYNEQFFGPGTRLTVL.

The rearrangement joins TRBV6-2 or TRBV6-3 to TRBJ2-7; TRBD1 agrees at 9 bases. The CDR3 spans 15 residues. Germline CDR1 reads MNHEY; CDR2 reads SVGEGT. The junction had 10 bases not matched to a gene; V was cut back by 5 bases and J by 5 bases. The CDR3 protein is CASSGWGQGIDEQYF. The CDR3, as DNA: TGTGCCAGCAGTGGATGGGGACAGGGAATCGACGAGCAGTACTTC.

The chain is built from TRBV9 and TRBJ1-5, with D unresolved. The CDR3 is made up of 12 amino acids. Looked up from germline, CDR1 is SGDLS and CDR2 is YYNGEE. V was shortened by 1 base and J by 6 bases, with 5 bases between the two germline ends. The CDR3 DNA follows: TGTGCCAGCAGCGTACGGGGTCAGCCCCAGCATTTT. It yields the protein CASSVRGQPQHF. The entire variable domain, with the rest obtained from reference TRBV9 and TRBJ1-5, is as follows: DSGVTQTPKHLITATGQRVTLRCSPRSGDLSVYWYQQSLDQGLQFLIQYYNGEERAKGNILERFSAQQFPDLHSELNLSSLELGDSALYFCASSVRGQPQHFGDGTRLSIL.

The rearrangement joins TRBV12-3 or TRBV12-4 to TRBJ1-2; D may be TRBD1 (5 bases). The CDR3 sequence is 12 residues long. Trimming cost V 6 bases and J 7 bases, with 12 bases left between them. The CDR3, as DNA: TGTGCCAGCAGCGCAGGGTTCGGTGGCTACACCTTC. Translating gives CASSAGFGGYTF.